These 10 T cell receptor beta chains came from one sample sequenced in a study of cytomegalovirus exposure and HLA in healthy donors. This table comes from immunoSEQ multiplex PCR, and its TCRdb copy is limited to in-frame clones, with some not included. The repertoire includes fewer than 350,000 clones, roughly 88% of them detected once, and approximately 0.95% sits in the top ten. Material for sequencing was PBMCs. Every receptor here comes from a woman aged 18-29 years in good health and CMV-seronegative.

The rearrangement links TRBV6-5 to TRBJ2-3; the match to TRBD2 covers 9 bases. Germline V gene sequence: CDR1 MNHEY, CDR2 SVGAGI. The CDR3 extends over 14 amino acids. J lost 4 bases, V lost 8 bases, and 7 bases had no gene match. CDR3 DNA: TGTGCCAGCCGAGGACTAGCGTTGGCAGATACGCAGTATTTT. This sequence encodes CASRGLALADTQYF.

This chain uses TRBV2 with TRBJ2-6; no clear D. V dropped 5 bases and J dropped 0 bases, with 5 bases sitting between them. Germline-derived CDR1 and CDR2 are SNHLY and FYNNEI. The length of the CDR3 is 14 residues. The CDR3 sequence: CASSPSSGANVLTF. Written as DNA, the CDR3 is TGTGCCAGCAGTCCCAGCTCTGGGGCCAACGTCCTGACTTTC.

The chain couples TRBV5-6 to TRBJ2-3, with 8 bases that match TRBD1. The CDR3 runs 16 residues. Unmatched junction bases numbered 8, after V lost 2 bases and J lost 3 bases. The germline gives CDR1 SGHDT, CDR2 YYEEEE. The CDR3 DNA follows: TGTGCCAGCAGCTTCGCCCGGACAGGGAGGACAGATACGCAGTATTTT. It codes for CASSFARTGRTDTQYF. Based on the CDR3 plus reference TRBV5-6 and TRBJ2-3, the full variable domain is DAGVTQSPTHLIKTRGQQVTLRCSPKSGHDTVSWYQQALGQGPQFIFQYYEEEERQRGNFPDRFSGHQFPNYSSELNVNALLLGDSALYLCASSFARTGRTDTQYFGPGTRLTVL.

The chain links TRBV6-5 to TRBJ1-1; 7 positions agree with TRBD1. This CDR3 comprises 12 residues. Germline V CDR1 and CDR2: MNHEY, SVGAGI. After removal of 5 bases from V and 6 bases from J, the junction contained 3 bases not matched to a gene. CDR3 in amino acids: CASSQGGAEAFF. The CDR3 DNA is TGTGCCAGCAGTCAGGGGGGAGCTGAAGCTTTCTTT.

The CDR3 DNA reads as TGTGCCAGCAGCTTTCGTCCTGCTCAGGGTGAAAAACTGTTTTTT. It encodes CASSFRPAQGEKLFF. The V call is TRBV7-8, the J call TRBJ1-4; D is perhaps TRBD1 (5 bases). The CDR3 totals 15 residues. V was cut by 3 bases and J by 7 bases, with 15 bases left in between. Germline CDR1 SGHVS, CDR2 FQNEAQ.

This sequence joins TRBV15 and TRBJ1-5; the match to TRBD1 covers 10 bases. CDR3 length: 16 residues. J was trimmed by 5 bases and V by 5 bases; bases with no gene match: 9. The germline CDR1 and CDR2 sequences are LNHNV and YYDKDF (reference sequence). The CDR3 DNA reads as TGTGCCACCAGCGCAAGGGACAGGGGCGATCATCAGCCCCAGCATTTT. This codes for CATSARDRGDHQPQHF. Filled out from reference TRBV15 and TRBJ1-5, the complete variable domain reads DAMVIQNPRYQVTQFGKPVTLSCSQTLNHNVMYWYQQKSSQAPKLLFHYYDKDFNNEADTPDNFQSRRPNTSFCFLDIRSPGLGDTAMYLCATSARDRGDHQPQHFGDGTRLSIL.

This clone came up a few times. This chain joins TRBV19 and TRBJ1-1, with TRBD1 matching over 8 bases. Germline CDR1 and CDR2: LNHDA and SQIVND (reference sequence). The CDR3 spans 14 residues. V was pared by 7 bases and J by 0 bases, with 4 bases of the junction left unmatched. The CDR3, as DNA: TGTGCCAGTACCCTGACAGGGGTGAACACTGAAGCTTTCTTT. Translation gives CASTLTGVNTEAFF.

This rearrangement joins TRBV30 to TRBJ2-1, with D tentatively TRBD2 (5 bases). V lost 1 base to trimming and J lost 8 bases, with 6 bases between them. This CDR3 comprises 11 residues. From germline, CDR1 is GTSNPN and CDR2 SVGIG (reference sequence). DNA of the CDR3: TGTGCCTGGAGTGGGCGGGATGAGCAGTTCTTC. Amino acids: CAWSGRDEQFF.

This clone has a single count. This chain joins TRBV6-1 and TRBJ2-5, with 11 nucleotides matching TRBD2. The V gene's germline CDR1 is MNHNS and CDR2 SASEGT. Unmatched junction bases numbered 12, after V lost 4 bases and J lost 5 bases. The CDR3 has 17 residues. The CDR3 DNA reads TGTGCCAGCAGTGCGGGGATAGCGGGAGGGCCTGGGGAGACCCAGTACTTC. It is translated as CASSAGIAGGPGETQYF.

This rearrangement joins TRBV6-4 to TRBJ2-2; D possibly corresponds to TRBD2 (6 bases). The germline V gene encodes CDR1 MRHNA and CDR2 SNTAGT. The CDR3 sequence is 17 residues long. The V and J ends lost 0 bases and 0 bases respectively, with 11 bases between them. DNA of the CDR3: TGTGCCAGCAGTGACTCGGCTGCGGGATCGAACACCGGGGAGCTGTTTTTT. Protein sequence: CASSDSAAGSNTGELFF.